These 15 T cell receptor beta chains were all obtained from the same sample, sequenced in a study of T cell responses to AZD1222 COVID-19 vaccine. Some clones are missing from TCRdb's copy, which holds only in-frame ones; the method was immunoSEQ multiplex PCR. Found here are about 56,000 clones, 75% to 90% of them singletons; the top ten hold 6.5% to 8.5%. The sample here was peripheral blood, taken 28 days after the second AZD1222 dose. These TCRs come from an adult who received the AZD1222 COVID-19 vaccine.

The chain employs TRBV5-1 and TRBJ1-1; no reliable D call. Trimming pared 0 bases from V and 1 base from J, leaving 13 bases between. The CDR3 is made up of 16 amino acids. Germline CDR1 and CDR2: SGHRS and YFSETQ. DNA for the CDR3: TGCGCCAGCAGCTTGGGATTCCGGGCCTCGAACACTGAAGCTTTCTTT. Translating it yields CASSLGFRASNTEAFF.

The J gene is TRBJ1-5, the V gene TRBV6-2 or TRBV6-3, with unresolved D. Germline CDR1 is MNHEY and CDR2 is SVGEGT. The CDR3 sequence is 14 residues long. V was pared by 0 bases and J by 4 bases, with 7 bases between. The CDR3 region has the DNA TGTGCCAGCAGTTACTCGAGTCAAAATCAGCCCCAGCATTTT. It is translated as CASSYSSQNQPQHF.

V and J are TRBV11-2 and TRBJ2-7; D possibly matches TRBD1 or TRBD2 (7 bases each). V lost 4 bases and J lost 2, with 27 bases in between. The V gene's germline CDR1 is SGHAT and CDR2 FQNNGV. This CDR3 has 19 amino acids. The chain's CDR3 is CASSSRREGAGPRPYEQYF. CDR3 DNA: TGTGCCAGCAGCTCCCGGAGGGAGGGGGCAGGTCCCCGGCCCTACGAGCAGTACTTC.

In DNA, the CDR3 is TGTGCCAGCTCACCCCCGGGACAGGGAGGCACCTATAATTCACCCCTCCACTTT. Encoded protein: CASSPPGQGGTYNSPLHF. The V gene is TRBV18, the J gene TRBJ1-6; 9 nucleotides align to TRBD1. The germline gives CDR1 KGHSH, CDR2 LQKENI. The V and J ends lost 3 bases and 2 bases, in that order; junction bases with no gene match: 8. The CDR3 length is 18 residues.

A word on this clone: Compared with germline, one end of the junction differs, possibly owing to a read error. J is TRBJ1-1 and V is TRBV28; 7 nucleotides line up with TRBD1. This CDR3 region has 15 residues. Per the germline V gene, CDR1 is MDHEN and CDR2 is SYDVKM. Here the CDR3 reads CASSLLTGRLSEAFF. In nucleotides, the CDR3 is TGTGCCAGCAGCTTATTGACAGGGCGGTTATCTGAAGCTTTCTTT.

This clone was counted only a few times. The chain recombines TRBV15 with TRBJ1-1; D might be TRBD1 (6 bases). The V gene lost 1 base and the J gene lost 0 bases, with 12 bases spanning the gap. The CDR3 runs to 16 residues. From germline, CDR1 is LNHNV and CDR2 YYDKDF (reference sequence). The CDR3 region is CATSRGWGQMNTEAFF. The DNA of the CDR3 is TGTGCCACCAGCAGAGGGTGGGGACAAATGAACACTGAAGCTTTCTTT.

This chain links TRBV9 with TRBJ1-5; D is uncertain. The CDR3 extends over 15 amino acids. Germline V gene sequence: CDR1 SGDLS, CDR2 YYNGEE. V lost 0 bases and J lost 4, with 11 bases in between. The CDR3 protein is CASSVGQTPNQPQHF. The CDR3, as DNA: TGTGCCAGCAGCGTAGGGCAGACCCCGAATCAGCCCCAGCATTTT.

The V call is TRBV2, the J call TRBJ2-5; a weak D match, TRBD1 (5 bases). The V gene's germline CDR1 is SNHLY and CDR2 FYNNEI. The CDR3 is made up of 16 amino acids. The V end lost 7 bases, the J end lost 3 bases, and 21 bases lay between the germline ends. The CDR3 coding sequence is TGTGCCAGCACCGAGTCCCCTCTGACAGTTAAAGAGACCCAGTACTTC. This codes for CASTESPLTVKETQYF. The entire variable domain, with the rest obtained from reference TRBV2 and TRBJ2-5, is as follows: EPEVTQTPSHQVTQMGQEVILRCVPISNHLYFYWYRQILGQKVEFLVSFYNNEISEKSEIFDDQFSVERPDGSNFTLKIRSTKLEDSAMYFCASTESPLTVKETQYFGPGTRLLVL.

As DNA, the CDR3 is TGTGCCAGCACTCCCTCCGGGACAGGGGACGCTGGCTACACCTTC. As protein: CASTPSGTGDAGYTF. The chain has TRBV2 and TRBJ1-2; 10 bases are a match to TRBD1. CDR3 length: 15 residues. V was pared by 7 bases and J by 7 bases, with 12 bases of the junction left unmatched. CDR1 SNHLY and CDR2 FYNNEI come from the germline V gene.

The genes are TRBV18 and TRBJ1-1; perhaps TRBD1 as D (6 bases). The CDR3 sequence is 14 residues long. V lost 6 bases to trimming and J lost 7 bases, with 18 bases between them. Germline values: CDR1 KGHSH, CDR2 LQKENI. The CDR3 spells CASSQGTASYEAFF. The CDR3 DNA follows: TGTGCCAGCTCCCAGGGGACGGCGTCATATGAAGCTTTCTTT.

This chain connects TRBV9 to TRBJ1-4, with 8 bases lining up with TRBD1. CDR1 and CDR2 (germline): SGDLS, YYNGEE. The CDR3 is 15 residues long. The J segment lost 5 bases and the V segment lost 0 bases, leaving 3 bases of the junction unmatched. The chain's CDR3 is CASSVGTGINEKLFF. The CDR3 nucleotides read TGTGCCAGCAGCGTAGGGACAGGGATCAATGAAAAACTGTTTTTT.

This chain links TRBV28 with TRBJ2-5; D gene unclear. V lost 5 bases, J lost 5 bases, and 12 bases lay in between. The CDR3 loop spans 13 amino acids. Per germline, CDR1 MDHEN and CDR2 SYDVKM. The CDR3 nucleotides are TGTGCCAGCAGTCCCCCTGGGCAGGAGACCCAGTACTTC. The encoded protein is CASSPPGQETQYF.

The chain uses TRBV28 and TRBJ1-1; D call uncertain. Between the trimmed V and J ends, which lost 5 bases and 1 base, there was a span of 11 bases. Germline lookup yields CDR1 MDHEN and CDR2 SYDVKM. The CDR3 sequence is 14 residues long. CDR3 in DNA: TGTGCCAGCAGTCTCCTCAGTGGGAACACTGAAGCTTTCTTT. Translated, it gives CASSLLSGNTEAFF.

The gene calls are TRBV5-1 and TRBJ2-7; D is ambiguous. The CDR3 sequence is 14 residues long. V was trimmed by 2 bases and J by 5 bases, leaving 14 bases between them. Germline V gene sequence: CDR1 SGHRS, CDR2 YFSETQ. CDR3 region: CASSLGWLNHEQYF. The CDR3 region has the DNA TGCGCCAGCAGCTTAGGATGGCTGAACCACGAGCAGTACTTC.

The chain combines TRBV5-1 with TRBJ1-4; 9 bases agree with TRBD1. This CDR3 has 18 amino acids. CDR1 and CDR2 from the germline V gene are SGHRS and YFSETQ. The V and J ends lost 2 bases and 0 bases, in that order; junction bases with no gene match: 8. The CDR3 sequence: CASSFGDRVLATNEKLFF. The CDR3 coding sequence is TGCGCCAGCAGCTTTGGGGACAGGGTCCTTGCAACTAATGAAAAACTGTTTTTT.